The 22 T cell receptor beta chains reported below all come from one sample, sequenced in a study of cytomegalovirus exposure and HLA in healthy donors. Clones were read by immunoSEQ multiplex PCR, and TCRdb kept only the in-frame ones, dropping some. The sample holds tens of thousands of clones, 90% to 96% seen once. What was sequenced was PBMCs. The origin of the receptors is a woman aged 18-30 years in good health and CMV-seronegative.

The genes are TRBV12-5 and TRBJ1-2; possibly TRBD1 for D (5 bases). The CDR3 totals 14 residues. The ends were cut back, 7 bases at V and 0 bases at J, with 12 bases in the middle. Germline V gene sequence: CDR1 LGHNT, CDR2 FRNRAP. CDR3 DNA: TGTGCTAGTGCCACAGGCCCCGCTAACTATGGCTACACCTTC. Translated, it gives CASATGPANYGYTF.

The chain uses TRBV11-2 and TRBJ2-3; D gene unclear. Germline V gene sequence: CDR1 SGHAT, CDR2 FQNNGV. V lost 8 bases and J lost 2, with 20 bases in between. This CDR3 region has 16 residues. The CDR3 spells CASPPCGPRYTDTQYF. CDR3 coding DNA: TGTGCCAGCCCTCCCTGTGGCCCTAGATACACAGATACGCAGTATTTT. Supplemented by reference TRBV11-2 and TRBJ2-3, the full variable domain reads EAGVAQSPRYKIIEKRQSVAFWCNPISGHATLYWYQQILGQGPKLLIQFQNNGVVDDSQLPKDRFSAERLKGVDSTLKIQPAKLEDSAVYLCASPPCGPRYTDTQYFGPGTRLTVL.

V and J are TRBV28 and TRBJ1-1; 8 positions match TRBD1. Germline trimming cut 5 bases from V and 1 base from J; bases unmatched to any gene: 3. The CDR3 consists of 14 residues. The V gene's germline CDR1 is MDHEN and CDR2 SYDVKM. As DNA, the CDR3 is TGTGCCAGCAGTCTCACAGGGGGGAACACTGAAGCTTTCTTT. It is translated as CASSLTGGNTEAFF.

The chain employs TRBV2 and TRBJ2-2; 8 bases line up with TRBD2. The trim removed 6 bases at V and 0 bases at J, leaving 3 bases unmatched. Per the germline V gene, CDR1 is SNHLY and CDR2 is FYNNEI. The CDR3 sequence is 15 residues long. DNA for the CDR3: TGTGCCAGCAGCGGGAGGGGGGCGAACACCGGGGAGCTGTTTTTT. Residues: CASSGRGANTGELFF.

The chain links TRBV7-9 to TRBJ2-7, with 8 bases identical to TRBD1. The CDR3 runs 15 residues. Trimming removed 7 bases from V and 2 bases from J; junction bases left unmatched: 10. In germline, CDR1 is SEHNR, CDR2 FQNEAQ (reference sequence). CDR3 coding DNA: TGTGCCAGCACCCGACAGGGGCCAACCGCCTACGAGCAGTACTTC. Translation: CASTRQGPTAYEQYF.

The rearrangement uses TRBV5-4 and TRBJ2-7; 10 bases fit TRBD1. The CDR3 covers 14 residues. Germline V gene data show CDR1 as SGHNT and CDR2 as YYREEE (reference sequence). Losses at the gene ends were 0 bases for V and 9 bases for J; bases not matched to a gene: 6. CDR3 coding DNA: TGTGCCAGCAGCTTGGGGGGACAGGGGCCGGCGCAGTACTTC. Translation: CASSLGGQGPAQYF.

V is TRBV7-9 and J is TRBJ2-5; D may be TRBD2 (6 bases). The CDR3 length is 16 residues. Germline assignment: CDR1 SEHNR and CDR2 FQNEAQ (reference sequence). Trimming pared 5 bases from V and 4 bases from J, leaving 20 bases between. The CDR3 sequence: CASSHPRARGGETQYF. The DNA of the CDR3 is TGTGCCAGCAGCCACCCCCGGGCCCGGGGAGGAGAGACCCAGTACTTC.

The genes are TRBV7-2 and TRBJ2-6; possible D gene TRBD1, 6 bases. This CDR3 is 15 amino acids long. V dropped 6 bases and J dropped 4 bases, with 13 bases sitting between them. Per germline, CDR1 SGHTA and CDR2 FQGNSA. CDR3 sequence: CASSRQVAGANVLTF. DNA of the CDR3: TGTGCCAGCAGTAGACAGGTGGCCGGGGCCAACGTCCTGACTTTC.

The chain employs TRBV5-4 and TRBJ2-5; D may be TRBD1 (5 bases). The CDR3 has 14 amino acids. Germline-derived CDR1 and CDR2 are SGHNT and YYREEE (reference sequence). The germline V and J ends were trimmed by 4 bases and 5 bases, with 15 bases remaining between them. In nucleotides, the CDR3 is TGTGCCAGCAGCCAAGACAGCCTCGTCGAGACCCAGTACTTC. Amino acid sequence: CASSQDSLVETQYF.

The chain employs TRBV27 and TRBJ2-7; D is possibly TRBD2 (6 bases). Looked up from germline, CDR1 is MNHEY and CDR2 is SMNVEV (reference sequence). This CDR3 is 15 amino acids long. The V gene lost 6 bases and the J gene lost 0 bases, with 15 bases spanning the gap. As DNA, the CDR3 is TGTGCCAGCAGCCTAGATGGGGGGTCCTCCTACGAGCAGTACTTC. Protein: CASSLDGGSSYEQYF.

The gene calls are TRBV10-1 and TRBJ2-3; the D gene is possibly TRBD1 (7 bases). The V end was cut by 0 bases, the J end by 3 bases, with 13 bases between. Germline CDR1 is WNHNN and CDR2 is SYGVQD (reference sequence). The CDR3 runs to 16 residues. In nucleotides, the CDR3 is TGCGCCAGCAGTGAGTCCCCAGGGGGGCGGACAGATACGCAGTATTTT. It codes for CASSESPGGRTDTQYF.

The V and J genes are TRBV4-2 and TRBJ2-4; 8 positions agree with TRBD2. Germline CDR1 LGHNA, CDR2 YNFKEQ. After removal of 0 bases from V and 0 bases from J, the junction contained 7 bases not matched to a gene. This CDR3 has 18 amino acids. DNA for the CDR3: TGTGCCAGCAGCCAAGATTGGGGGACTAGTCTAGCCAAAAACATTCAGTACTTC. Translation: CASSQDWGTSLAKNIQYF.

This chain links TRBV7-9 with TRBJ2-1, with 7 nucleotides matching TRBD2. The CDR3 length is 15 residues. V gave up 3 bases and J gave up 3 bases; unmatched junction bases: 5. CDR1 and CDR2 (germline): SEHNR, FQNEAQ (reference sequence). CDR3 sequence: CASSFRLAVYNEQFF. In DNA form, the CDR3 reads TGTGCCAGCAGCTTTCGGCTAGCGGTCTACAATGAGCAGTTCTTC.

The rearrangement links TRBV5-1 to TRBJ2-1, with a tentative D call TRBD1 (6 bases). The CDR3 extends over 14 amino acids. Germline V CDR1 and CDR2: SGHRS, YFSETQ. Trimming pared 4 bases from V and 8 bases from J, leaving 16 bases between. The CDR3 DNA is TGCGCCAGCAGCCCCGTGGCAGGGGTGTATGAGCAGTTCTTC. This codes for CASSPVAGVYEQFF. Looking up the rest from reference TRBV5-1 and TRBJ2-1 gives the full variable domain: KAGVTQTPRYLIKTRGQQVTLSCSPISGHRSVSWYQQTPGQGLQFLFEYFSETQRNKGNFPGRFSGRQFSNSRSEMNVSTLELGDSALYLCASSPVAGVYEQFFGPGTRLTVL.

The J gene is TRBJ1-2, the V gene TRBV5-4; D might be TRBD1 (6 bases). From germline, CDR1 is SGHNT and CDR2 YYREEE (reference sequence). V lost 4 bases and J 3 bases, leaving 13 bases between the germline ends. The CDR3 length is 14 residues. The CDR3 coding sequence is TGTGCCAGCAGCGGAAGGGGGGGTTACTATGGCTACACCTTC. Its translation: CASSGRGGYYGYTF.

This clone was seen once. This rearrangement joins TRBV4-3 to TRBJ1-1; D perhaps matches TRBD1 (5 bases). V was trimmed by 1 base and J by 5 bases, leaving 14 bases between them. The CDR3 loop spans 15 amino acids. Germline CDR1 LGHNA, CDR2 YSLEER. DNA of the CDR3: TGCGCCAGCAGCCAAGGGGGGGTAGGGTGGACTGAAGCTTTCTTT. It yields the protein CASSQGGVGWTEAFF.

The genes are TRBV28 and TRBJ2-5; 9 nucleotides align to TRBD2. Germline values: CDR1 MDHEN, CDR2 SYDVKM. The length of the CDR3 is 17 residues. Trimming at V came to 5 bases and at J to 5 bases, leaving 15 bases not matched to a gene. The CDR3 DNA reads TGTGCCAGCAGTCCCTTTGGGCTAGCGGGAAGAGGGGAGACCCAGTACTTC. Amino acids: CASSPFGLAGRGETQYF.

V usage is TRBV19 and J usage is TRBJ1-2; 8 positions agree with TRBD1. The V segment lost 5 bases and the J segment 8 bases; nucleotides outside the gene matches: 4. CDR1 and CDR2 (germline): LNHDA, SQIVND (reference sequence). The CDR3 sequence is 12 residues long. The CDR3 nucleotides read TGTGCCAGTAGTGACAGGGGCAGGGGCTACACCTTC. It specifies CASSDRGRGYTF.

The V and J genes are TRBV10-3 and TRBJ2-5, with 7 bases matching TRBD2. The J segment lost 0 bases and the V segment lost 6 bases, leaving 13 bases of the junction unmatched. There are 17 residues in the CDR3. CDR1 is ENHRY, CDR2 SYGVKD, per germline. CDR3 in amino acids: CAISPAPQRGNQETQYF. CDR3 DNA: TGTGCCATCAGCCCCGCCCCGCAGCGGGGAAACCAAGAGACCCAGTACTTC.

This clone was seen a single time. V gene TRBV30 combines with J gene TRBJ2-7; D perhaps matches TRBD1 (5 bases). The CDR3 is 13 amino acids. The germline V and J ends were trimmed by 1 base and 2 bases, with 9 bases remaining between them. The germline CDR1 and CDR2 sequences are GTSNPN and SVGIG (reference sequence). Here the CDR3 DNA reads TGTGCCTGGAGTGGGGCAGGGACCTACGAGCAGTACTTC. This gives the protein CAWSGAGTYEQYF.

With regard to this clone: The same CDR3 can be traced to other DNA sequences in this sample. CDR3 residues: CASSFRDYGYTF. As DNA, the CDR3 is TGTGCCAGCAGTTTCCGGGACTATGGCTACACCTTC. This sequence joins TRBV28 and TRBJ1-2, with no clear D. Trimming stripped 3 bases from V and 3 bases from J, with 5 bases between. The CDR3 contains 12 residues. Germline CDR1 reads MDHEN; CDR2 reads SYDVKM.

CDR3 loop: CAWIRGGLPGNTIYF. As DNA, the CDR3 is TGTGCCTGGATCCGGGGGGGGCTCCCTGGAAACACCATATATTTT. The chain carries TRBV30 and TRBJ1-3; D is perhaps TRBD1 (6 bases). Germline CDR1 and CDR2: GTSNPN and SVGIG (reference sequence). This CDR3 comprises 15 residues. The V gene lost 4 bases and the J gene lost 2 bases, with 15 bases spanning the gap.